The present entry profiles one TCR beta chain with its context. The table came from immunoSEQ multiplex PCR; TCRdb's copy has only in-frame clones and leaves some out. The sample carries 70,000 or so clones, 70% to 90% recorded once. This sample stems from a study of blood T cell repertoires in COVID-19. This CDR3 contains 13 residues. The V gene lost 5 bases and the J gene lost 4 bases, with 11 bases spanning the gap. The receptor comes from a man aged 30 to 45 with acute or convalescent COVID-19. This rearrangement joins TRBV12-3 or TRBV12-4 to TRBJ1-2, with D possibly TRBD1 on 5 matching bases. The material sequenced was peripheral blood. DNA for the CDR3: TGTGCCAGCAGTAGACAGCTTCGCTATGGCTACACCTTC. Protein: CASSRQLRYGYTF.